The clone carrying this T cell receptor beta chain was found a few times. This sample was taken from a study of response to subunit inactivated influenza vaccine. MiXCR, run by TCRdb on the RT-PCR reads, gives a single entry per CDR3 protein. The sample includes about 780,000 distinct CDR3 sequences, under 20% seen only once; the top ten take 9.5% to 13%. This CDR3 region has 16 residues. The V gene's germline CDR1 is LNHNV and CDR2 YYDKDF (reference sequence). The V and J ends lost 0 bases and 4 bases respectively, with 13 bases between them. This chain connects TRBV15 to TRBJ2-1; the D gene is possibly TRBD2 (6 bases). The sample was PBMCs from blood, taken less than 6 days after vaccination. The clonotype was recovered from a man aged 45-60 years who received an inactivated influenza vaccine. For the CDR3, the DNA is TGTGCCACCAGCAGAGAAAAGCGGGCAGATTACAATGAGCAGTTCTTC. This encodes CATSREKRADYNEQFF.